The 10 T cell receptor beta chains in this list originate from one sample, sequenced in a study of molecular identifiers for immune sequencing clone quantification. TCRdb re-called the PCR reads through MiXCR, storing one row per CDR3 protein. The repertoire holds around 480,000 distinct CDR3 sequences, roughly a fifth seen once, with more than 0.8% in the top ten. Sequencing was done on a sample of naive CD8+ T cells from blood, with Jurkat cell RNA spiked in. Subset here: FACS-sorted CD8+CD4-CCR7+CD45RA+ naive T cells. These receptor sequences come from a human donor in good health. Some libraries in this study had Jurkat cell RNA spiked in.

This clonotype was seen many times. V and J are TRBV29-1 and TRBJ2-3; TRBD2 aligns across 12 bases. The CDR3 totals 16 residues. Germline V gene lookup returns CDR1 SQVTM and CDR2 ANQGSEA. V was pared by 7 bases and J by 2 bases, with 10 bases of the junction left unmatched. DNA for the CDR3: TGCAGCGCCTTGACTAGCGGGAGCCGGTTCACAGATACGCAGTATTTT. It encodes CSALTSGSRFTDTQYF.

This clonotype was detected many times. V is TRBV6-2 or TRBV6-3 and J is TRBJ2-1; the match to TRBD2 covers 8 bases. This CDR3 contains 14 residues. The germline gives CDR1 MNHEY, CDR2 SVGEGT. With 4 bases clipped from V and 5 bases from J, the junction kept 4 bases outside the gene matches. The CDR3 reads CASSLAGGNNEQFF. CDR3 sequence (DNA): TGTGCCAGCAGTTTGGCGGGAGGTAACAATGAGCAGTTCTTC.

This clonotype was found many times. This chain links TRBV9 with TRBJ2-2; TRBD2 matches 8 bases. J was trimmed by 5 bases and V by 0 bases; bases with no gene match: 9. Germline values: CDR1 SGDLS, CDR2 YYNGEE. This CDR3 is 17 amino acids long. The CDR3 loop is CASSVVRAGERTGELFF. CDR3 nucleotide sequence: TGTGCCAGCAGCGTAGTTCGAGCGGGAGAGAGGACCGGGGAGCTGTTTTTT.

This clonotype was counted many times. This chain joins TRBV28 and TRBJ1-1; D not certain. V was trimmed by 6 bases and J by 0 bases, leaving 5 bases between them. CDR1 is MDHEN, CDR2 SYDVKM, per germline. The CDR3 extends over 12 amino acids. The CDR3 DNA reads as TGTGCCAGCAGCTTCCTGAACACTGAAGCTTTCTTT. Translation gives CASSFLNTEAFF.

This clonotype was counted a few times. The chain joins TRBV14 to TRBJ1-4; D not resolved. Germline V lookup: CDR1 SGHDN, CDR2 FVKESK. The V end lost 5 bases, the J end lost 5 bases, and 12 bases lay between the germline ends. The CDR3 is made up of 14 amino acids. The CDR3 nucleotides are TGTGCCAGCAGCTTTAAGGGTTGGAATGAAAAACTGTTTTTT. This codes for CASSFKGWNEKLFF.

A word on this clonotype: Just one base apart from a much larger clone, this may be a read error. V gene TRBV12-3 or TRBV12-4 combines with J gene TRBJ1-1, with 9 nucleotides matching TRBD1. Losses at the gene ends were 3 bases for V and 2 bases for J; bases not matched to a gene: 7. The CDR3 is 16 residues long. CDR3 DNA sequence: TGTGCCAGCAGTTTTGCCCAGGACAGGGGAAACACTGAAGCTTTCTTT. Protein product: CASSFAQDRGNTEAFF.

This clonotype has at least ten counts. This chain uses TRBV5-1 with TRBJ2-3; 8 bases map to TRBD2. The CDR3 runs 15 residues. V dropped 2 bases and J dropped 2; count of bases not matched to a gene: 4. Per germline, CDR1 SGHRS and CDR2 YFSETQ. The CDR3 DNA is TGCGCCAGCAGCTTTGGGACTAGTCCCACAGATACGCAGTATTTT. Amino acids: CASSFGTSPTDTQYF. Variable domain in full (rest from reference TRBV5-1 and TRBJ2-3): KAGVTQTPRYLIKTRGQQVTLSCSPISGHRSVSWYQQTPGQGLQFLFEYFSETQRNKGNFPGRFSGRQFSNSRSEMNVSTLELGDSALYLCASSFGTSPTDTQYFGPGTRLTVL.

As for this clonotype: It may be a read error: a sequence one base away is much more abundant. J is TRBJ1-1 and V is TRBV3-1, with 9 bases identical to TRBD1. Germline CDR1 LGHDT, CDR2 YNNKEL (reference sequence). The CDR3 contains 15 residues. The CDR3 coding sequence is TGTACCAGCAGCCTAAGGGACAGGGCGAACACTGAAGCTTTCTTT. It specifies CTSSLRDRANTEAFF. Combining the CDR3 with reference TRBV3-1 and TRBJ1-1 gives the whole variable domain DTAVSQTPKYLVTQMGNDKSIKCEQNLGHDTMYWYKQDSKKFLKIMFSYNNKELIINETVPNRFSPKSPDKAHLNLHINSLELGDSAVYFCTSSLRDRANTEAFFGQGTRLTVV.

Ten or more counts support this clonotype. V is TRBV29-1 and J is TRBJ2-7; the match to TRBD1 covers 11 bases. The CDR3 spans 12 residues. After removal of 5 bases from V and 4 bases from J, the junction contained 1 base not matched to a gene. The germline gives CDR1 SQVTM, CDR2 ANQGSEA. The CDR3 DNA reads TGCAGCGTTTGGGACAGGGGGTACGAGCAGTACTTC. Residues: CSVWDRGYEQYF.

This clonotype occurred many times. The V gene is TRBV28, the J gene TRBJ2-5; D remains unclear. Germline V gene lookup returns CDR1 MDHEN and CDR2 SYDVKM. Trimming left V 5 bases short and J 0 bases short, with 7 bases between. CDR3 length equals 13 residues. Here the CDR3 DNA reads TGTGCCAGCAGTCCCAAGTACCAAGAGACCCAGTACTTC. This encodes CASSPKYQETQYF.